This record looks at one TCR beta chain sequence and its context. The antigen remains unidentified. The entry originates in a study of T cell repertoires in cytomegalovirus infection. Study information: Recently identified HLA-C-restricted and well-studied HLA-B-restricted CMV epitopes were used.

TCRdb independently ran MiXCR on the reads; one entry per CDR3 protein. This table has nearly 700,000 distinct CDR3 sequences, 33% appearing once. CDR1 is LNHNV, CDR2 YYDKDF, per germline (reference sequence). Trimming removed 1 base from V and 3 bases from J, with 12 bases in between. The CDR3 is 16 amino acids. Sequences were derived from cultured PBMCs, sampled from culture after CMV antigen stimulation. This chain links TRBV15 with TRBJ1-4, with D possibly TRBD1 on 5 matching bases. The sequence was obtained from a human donor in good health (CMV status not recorded). Some clones in this sample may be carry-over from other donors' samples. This CDR3 reads CATSRAGTVSNEKLFF. The CDR3 DNA reads TGTGCCACCAGCAGAGCCGGGACTGTTTCTAATGAAAAACTGTTTTTT.